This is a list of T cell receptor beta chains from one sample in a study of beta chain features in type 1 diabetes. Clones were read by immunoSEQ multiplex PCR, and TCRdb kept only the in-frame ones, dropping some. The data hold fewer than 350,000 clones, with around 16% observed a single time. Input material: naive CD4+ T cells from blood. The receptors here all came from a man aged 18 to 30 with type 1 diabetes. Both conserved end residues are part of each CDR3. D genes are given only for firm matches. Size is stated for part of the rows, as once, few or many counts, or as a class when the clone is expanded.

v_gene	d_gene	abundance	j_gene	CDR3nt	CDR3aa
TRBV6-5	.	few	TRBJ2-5	TGTGCCAGCAGTGCACGACAGAATGGGGAGACCCAGTACTTC	CASSARQNGETQYF
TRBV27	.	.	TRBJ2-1	TGTGCCAGCAGTTTGTTCCGGGGGACCGAGCAGTTCTTC	CASSLFRGTEQFF
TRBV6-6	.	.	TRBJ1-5	TGTGCCAGCAGTTCACTAGCGGGGGGTATTATGCAGCCCCAGCATTTT	CASSSLAGGIMQPQHF
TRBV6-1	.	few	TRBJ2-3	TGTGCCAGCATACTCGGAGATGGCACAGATACGCAGTATTTT	CASILGDGTDTQYF
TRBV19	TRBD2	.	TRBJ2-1	TGTGCCAGTGGTACTAGCGGGAGGGGCGAGCAGTTCTTC	CASGTSGRGEQFF
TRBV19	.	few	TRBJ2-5	TGTGCCAGTAGAGACTGGAAGCAAGAGACCCAGTACTTC	CASRDWKQETQYF
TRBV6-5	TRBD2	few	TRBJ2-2	TGTGCCAGCAGAGTGCTAGCGGGGCCCACCGGGGAGCTGTTTTTT	CASRVLAGPTGELFF
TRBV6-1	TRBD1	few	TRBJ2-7	TGTGCCAGCAGTGAATGGGGACAGGTTGGGGCCTACGAGCAGTACTTC	CASSEWGQVGAYEQYF
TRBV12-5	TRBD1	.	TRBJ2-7	TGTGCTAGTGGTTTCCGTCCGGGACAGCGACTCTACGAGCAGTACTTC	CASGFRPGQRLYEQYF
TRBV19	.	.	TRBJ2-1	TGTGCCAGTTCCCGGCGGTACAATGAGCAGTTCTTC	CASSRRYNEQFF
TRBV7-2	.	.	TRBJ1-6	TGTGCCAGCAACAGAGGGGGACATTATAATTCACCCCTCCACTTT	CASNRGGHYNSPLHF
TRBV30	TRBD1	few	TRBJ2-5	TGTGCCTGGAGTGGGACAGGGCAAGAGACCCAGTACTTC	CAWSGTGQETQYF
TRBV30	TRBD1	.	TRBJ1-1	TGTGCCTGGGGCCGACAGGGTAACACTGAAGCTTTCTTT	CAWGRQGNTEAFF
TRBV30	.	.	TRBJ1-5	TGTGCCTGCTCACGGGGGGGAAATCAGCCCCAGCATTTT	CACSRGGNQPQHF
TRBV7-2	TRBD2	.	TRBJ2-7	TGTGCCAGCAGCTTAGGGGCGGAGGGGAGGGGGCAGTACTTC	CASSLGAEGRGQYF
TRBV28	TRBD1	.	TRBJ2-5	TGTGCCAGCAGTTCCGTAGGGGGCCGAGAGACCCAGTACTTC	CASSSVGGRETQYF
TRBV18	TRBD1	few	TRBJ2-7	TGTGCCAGCTCACCGGGACAGCTCAGTATCCACGAGCAGTACTTC	CASSPGQLSIHEQYF
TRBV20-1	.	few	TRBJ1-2	TGCAGTGCTAGAGGGTGGCAGGCTCATCCCTTC	CSARGWQAHPF
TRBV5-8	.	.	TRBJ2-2	TGTGCCAGCAGCTTGGAGGGGGGGCGATACACCGGGGAGCTGTTTTTT	CASSLEGGRYTGELFF
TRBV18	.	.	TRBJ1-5	TGTGCCAGCTCACGCTCAGGGGATCAGCCCCAGCATTTT	CASSRSGDQPQHF
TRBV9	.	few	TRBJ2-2	TGTGCCAGCGCTAGGAGCACCGGGGAGCTGTTTTTT	CASARSTGELFF
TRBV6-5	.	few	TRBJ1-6	TGTGCCAGCAGTTACCTGGGGCGCATGGGTAATTCACCCCTCCACTTT	CASSYLGRMGNSPLHF
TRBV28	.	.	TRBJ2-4	TGTGCCAGCAGTGCCCCCGGGTTGAGGTCCCAAAACATTCAGTACTTC	CASSAPGLRSQNIQYF
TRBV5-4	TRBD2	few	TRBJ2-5	TGTGCCAGCAGCTTTCCGGGAGGGACCCAGTACTTC	CASSFPGGTQYF
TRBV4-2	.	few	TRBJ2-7	TGTGCCAGCAGCCAAGACCACAGTACCTACGAGCAGTACTTC	CASSQDHSTYEQYF
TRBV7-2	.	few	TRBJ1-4	TGTGCCAGCAGCTCCGGTAGCCGCCCCGGGGACGGGGGAAATGAAAAACTGTTTTTT	CASSSGSRPGDGGNEKLFF
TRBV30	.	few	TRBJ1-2	TGTGCCTGGAGCGCACAGTCCCTTGGCTACACCTTC	CAWSAQSLGYTF